Each of the 18 T cell receptor beta chains below was sequenced from the same sample in a study of blood T cells in healthy people across ages. Combining a sample-barcoded 5' primer with a J-beta primer mix, a second PCR ran for roughly 6 to 11 cycles. TCRdb fed the 5' RACE reads into MiXCR, producing one record per CDR3 protein. This table holds some 1.4 million distinct CDR3 sequences, approximately 42% found once. Sequencing was performed on blood. These receptors all come from a woman aged 18 to 35 in good health.

This clonotype was seen a handful of times. The chain employs TRBV20-1 and TRBJ1-2, with D perhaps TRBD1 (5 bases). Germline lookup yields CDR1 DFQATT and CDR2 SNEGSKA (reference sequence). Trimming removed 7 bases at V and 7 bases at J, with 16 bases between. The CDR3 is made up of 12 amino acids. The CDR3 loop reads CSVAGIIAGYTF. CDR3 coding DNA: TGCAGTGTCGCAGGGATAATAGCTGGCTACACCTTC.

This clonotype was observed a few times. The chain links TRBV9 to TRBJ1-5, with a tentative D call TRBD1 (5 bases). The CDR3 contains 15 residues. The ends were cut back, 0 bases at V and 7 bases at J, with 14 bases in the middle. The germline gives CDR1 SGDLS, CDR2 YYNGEE. The CDR3 coding sequence is TGTGCCAGCAGCGTAGGGGGGGTTTCGGGACAGCCCCAGCATTTT. It specifies CASSVGGVSGQPQHF.

The chain joins TRBV7-3 to TRBJ2-7; tentative D call: TRBD1 (5 bases). CDR3 length: 14 amino acids. Deletions cut 4 bases from V and 2 bases from J, with 12 bases between. Germline V CDR1 and CDR2: SGHTA, FQGTGA. CDR3 amino acids: CASSSDSPPYEQYF. CDR3 nucleotide sequence: TGTGCCAGCAGCTCAGACAGCCCCCCCTACGAGCAGTACTTC. The whole variable domain, remainder taken from reference TRBV7-3 and TRBJ2-7, is GAGVSQTPSNKVTEKGKYVELRCDPISGHTALYWYRQSLGQGPEFLIYFQGTGAADDSGLPNDRFFAVRPEGSVSTLKIQRTERGDSAVYLCASSSDSPPYEQYFGPGTRLTVT.

This sequence joins TRBV15 and TRBJ2-5; no clear D gene. This CDR3 spans 13 amino acids. The germline CDR1 and CDR2 sequences are LNHNV and YYDKDF (reference sequence). The V gene lost 2 bases and the J gene lost 11 bases, with 15 bases spanning the gap. CDR3 sequence: CATSRLPNNEQYF. The CDR3 coding sequence is TGTGCCACCAGCAGACTACCGAATAATGAGCAGTACTTC.

With respect to this clonotype: Sequence at one end of the junction differs from germline and may be a read error. The V and J genes are TRBV3-1 and TRBJ2-1; D possibly uses TRBD1 or TRBD2 (6 bases each). This CDR3 is built from 14 residues. Germline CDR1 is LGHDT and CDR2 is YNNKEL (reference sequence). In nucleotides, the CDR3 is TGTGCCAGCAGAAGGGACGGGGGCGGGAATGGGCAGTTCTTC. This codes for CASRRDGGGNGQFF.

This clonotype occurred a few times. The J gene is TRBJ2-3, the V gene TRBV28; D gene unclear. Trimming removed 6 bases from V and 3 bases from J, with 7 bases in between. CDR3 length: 12 residues. Germline loops: CDR1 MDHEN, CDR2 SYDVKM. CDR3 in DNA: TGTGCCAGCAGAGGACGAACAGATACGCAGTATTTT. It encodes CASRGRTDTQYF.

This clonotype was seen a single time. The rearrangement joins TRBV5-1 to TRBJ1-6; possibly TRBD1 for D (5 bases). V gave up 3 bases and J gave up 6 bases, with 13 bases separating them. The CDR3 is 15 residues long. CDR1 and CDR2 (germline): SGHRS, YFSETQ. The CDR3 loop reads CASSSADGGNSPLHF. The CDR3 nucleotides are TGCGCCAGCAGCTCCGCCGATGGGGGTAATTCACCCCTCCACTTT.

This chain links TRBV11-1 with TRBJ2-1, with unresolved D. The J call could be wrong; TRBJ2-7 is a better fit for the DNA end. The CDR3 runs 14 residues. Germline CDR1 and CDR2: SGHAT and FQDESV (reference sequence). This CDR3 reads CASSLRSYYNEQYF. CDR3 sequence (DNA): TGTGCCAGCAGCTTAAGGTCATACTACAATGAGCAGTACTTC.

The count of this clonotype is one. The rearrangement joins TRBV28 to TRBJ1-6; D unresolved. V lost 2 bases and J lost 7, with 12 bases in between. Germline V gene data show CDR1 as MDHEN and CDR2 as SYDVKM. The CDR3 contains 15 residues. The CDR3 protein is CASSLGYLSNSPLHF. CDR3 sequence (DNA): TGTGCCAGCAGTTTAGGATATCTCTCAAATTCACCCCTCCACTTT.

The CDR3 nucleotides are TGTGCCAGCAGACTTTCAGGGATTACAGATACGCAGTATTTT. The encoded protein is CASRLSGITDTQYF. The genes are TRBV12-3 or TRBV12-4 and TRBJ2-3, with D tentatively TRBD1 (5 bases). Trimming stripped 6 bases from V and 3 bases from J, with 13 bases between. This CDR3 comprises 14 residues.

The chain joins TRBV7-8 to TRBJ1-6; D is possibly TRBD1 (6 bases). Trimming removed 4 bases from V and 9 bases from J, with 19 bases in between. The CDR3 loop spans 16 amino acids. Germline-derived CDR1 and CDR2 are SGHVS and FQNEAQ. The CDR3 region has the DNA TGTGCCAGCAGCTCTTACCTGGGGGGCATGGGTTCACCCCTCCACTTT. Protein: CASSSYLGGMGSPLHF.

The chain has TRBV7-8 and TRBJ1-1; a possible D gene is TRBD1 (5 bases). The CDR3 is 15 amino acids. Germline V lookup: CDR1 SGHVS, CDR2 FQNEAQ. Trimming removed 5 bases at V and 1 base at J, with 14 bases between. CDR3 sequence: CASSPPAGTNTEAFF. Here the CDR3 DNA reads TGTGCCAGCAGCCCCCCCGCCGGGACGAACACTGAAGCTTTCTTT.

This clonotype has just a few counts. This chain uses TRBV12-5 with TRBJ1-1; 8 bases map to TRBD1. The junction had 11 bases not matched to a gene; V was cut back by 3 bases and J by 5 bases. The germline gives CDR1 LGHNT, CDR2 FRNRAP. The CDR3 is 16 amino acids. The DNA of the CDR3 is TGTGCTAGTGGTTTTTCGCACCCGGACAGGGAGACTGAAGCTTTCTTT. It codes for CASGFSHPDRETEAFF.

V usage is TRBV20-1 and J usage is TRBJ2-5; no clear D gene. V lost 3 bases to trimming and J lost 5 bases, with 28 bases between them. This CDR3 region has 18 residues. Germline CDR1 reads DFQATT; CDR2 reads SNEGSKA (reference sequence). This CDR3 reads CSASLGFDSTTPGETQYF. As DNA, the CDR3 is TGCAGTGCTAGTCTAGGTTTTGATTCAACAACCCCCGGGGAGACCCAGTACTTC.

The rearrangement links TRBV5-1 to TRBJ1-2; D ambiguous. V lost 6 bases, J lost 7 bases, and 13 bases lay in between. This CDR3 region has 12 residues. Per the germline V gene, CDR1 is SGHRS and CDR2 is YFSETQ. In DNA, the CDR3 is TGCGCCAGCAAACGGCCACTTGGTGGCTACACCTTC. It encodes CASKRPLGGYTF.

This clonotype was recorded once. This rearrangement joins TRBV5-4 to TRBJ2-3; 16 nucleotides line up with TRBD2. Germline V lookup: CDR1 SGHNT, CDR2 YYREEE (reference sequence). The CDR3 has 16 residues. Germline trimming cut 3 bases from V and 6 bases from J; bases unmatched to any gene: 4. CDR3 sequence reads: CASSWGLAGGEDTQYF. CDR3 in DNA: TGTGCCAGCAGCTGGGGACTAGCGGGGGGGGAGGATACGCAGTATTTT.

In this sample, this clonotype turned up a few times. This chain links TRBV7-3 with TRBJ2-5; the D gene is possibly TRBD2 (7 bases). Germline lookup yields CDR1 SGHTA and CDR2 FQGTGA. V lost 3 bases to trimming and J lost 4 bases, with 18 bases between them. CDR3 size: 16 residues. The CDR3: CASSLGGPSGGETQYF. The CDR3 DNA is TGTGCCAGCAGCTTGGGGGGGCCCTCCGGTGGAGAGACCCAGTACTTC.

As for this clonotype: The junction and the germline gene differ at one end; a read error may be behind it. CDR3 in amino acids: CTSSDYGGGTDTQYF. The DNA for the CDR3 is TGTACCAGCAGTGATTACGGGGGGGGCACAGATACGCAGTATTTT. The genes are TRBV2 and TRBJ2-3; 8 nucleotides line up with TRBD2. The CDR3 has 15 residues. In germline, CDR1 is SNHLY, CDR2 FYNNEI.